These T cell receptor beta chains were read from a single sample in a study of identical twins. TCRdb processed the 5' RACE reads anew with MiXCR; each CDR3 protein has one entry. The sample includes about 200,000 distinct CDR3 sequences, about a sixth seen only once; the top ten take 40%. The sample was also linked to a second study, of T cells expressing NK-cell markers.

Sample: CD8+ T cells sorted from blood. The source of these receptors is a woman in her late teens or twenties in good health. CDR3s include the opening cysteine and the closing phenylalanine or tryptophan. The D gene is left open where the match is weak. Some rows mark clone size as missing; the rest say once, few, many or name a class of expanded clone.

CDR3nt: TGTGCCAGCAGCTTAGCGCTAGGGATCAAATACGAGCAGTACTTC; CDR3aa: CASSLALGIKYEQYF; abundance: few; j_gene: TRBJ2-7; d_gene: NA; v_gene: TRBV7-2
CDR3nt: TGCAGTGCCCAGCGACTAGTTCAAGAGACCCAGTACTTC; CDR3aa: CSAQRLVQETQYF; abundance: NA; j_gene: TRBJ2-5; d_gene: NA; v_gene: TRBV20-1
CDR3nt: TGTGCCAGCAGCCACCCCCTGACGGGTGAGAACACTGAAGCTTTCTTT; CDR3aa: CASSHPLTGENTEAFF; abundance: NA; j_gene: TRBJ1-1; d_gene: NA; v_gene: TRBV7-6
CDR3nt: TGTGCCGAAACCGGGACCACGAGGGGTGAGCAGTTCTTC; CDR3aa: CAETGTTRGEQFF; abundance: few; j_gene: TRBJ2-1; d_gene: NA; v_gene: TRBV2
CDR3nt: TGTGCCAGCAGGGCAAGGGGGTTTCGCACCGGGGAGCTGTTTTTT; CDR3aa: CASRARGFRTGELFF; abundance: few; j_gene: TRBJ2-2; d_gene: NA; v_gene: TRBV3-1
CDR3nt: TGTGCCAGCAGCACCGGAGGGGGGGCCAATGAGCAGTTCTTC; CDR3aa: CASSTGGGANEQFF; abundance: few; j_gene: TRBJ2-1; d_gene: NA; v_gene: TRBV9
CDR3nt: TGTGCCAGCAGTGAGGTGGCGGATCCCTACAATGAGCAGTTCTTC; CDR3aa: CASSEVADPYNEQFF; abundance: few; j_gene: TRBJ2-1; d_gene: NA; v_gene: TRBV2
CDR3nt: TGCGCCAGCAGCTTGCCAGGGGGCCTCTACGAGCAGTACTTC; CDR3aa: CASSLPGGLYEQYF; abundance: NA; j_gene: TRBJ2-7; d_gene: TRBD1; v_gene: TRBV5-1
CDR3nt: TGTGCCAGCGCGGGACTAGCGGGCCAAGAGACCCAGTACTTC; CDR3aa: CASAGLAGQETQYF; abundance: few; j_gene: TRBJ2-5; d_gene: TRBD2; v_gene: TRBV11-2
CDR3nt: TGCGCCAGCAGTGGTCTAGCGGGAGGGCCGGTTACAGATACGCAGTATTTT; CDR3aa: CASSGLAGGPVTDTQYF; abundance: few; j_gene: TRBJ2-3; d_gene: TRBD2; v_gene: TRBV10-2
CDR3nt: TGTGCCAGCAGTCCCTTTCGCGACTCCTACGAGCAGTACTTC; CDR3aa: CASSPFRDSYEQYF; abundance: few; j_gene: TRBJ2-7; d_gene: NA; v_gene: TRBV6-1
CDR3nt: TGCAGTGCTTCGGGAACTGGAAACACCATATATTTT; CDR3aa: CSASGTGNTIYF; abundance: few; j_gene: TRBJ1-3; d_gene: NA; v_gene: TRBV20-1
CDR3nt: TGTGCCAGCAGTGCAGGGACGGAACAAGAGACCCAGTACTTC; CDR3aa: CASSAGTEQETQYF; abundance: few; j_gene: TRBJ2-5; d_gene: NA; v_gene: TRBV2
CDR3nt: TGTGCCAGCAGCTTATGGGGCGGGGACACCGGGGAGCTGTTTTTT; CDR3aa: CASSLWGGDTGELFF; abundance: few; j_gene: TRBJ2-2; d_gene: NA; v_gene: TRBV11-2
CDR3nt: TGCAGTGCTAGAATACAGGCGAATGAGTACGAGCAGTACTTC; CDR3aa: CSARIQANEYEQYF; abundance: few; j_gene: TRBJ2-7; d_gene: NA; v_gene: TRBV20-1
CDR3nt: TGTGCCACCTCCCATGGACAGGGCGCCTACTACGAGCAGTACTTC; CDR3aa: CATSHGQGAYYEQYF; abundance: NA; j_gene: TRBJ2-7; d_gene: TRBD1; v_gene: TRBV7-4
CDR3nt: TGTGCCAGCAGCTTACCTACTAGCGGCACAGATACGCAGTATTTT; CDR3aa: CASSLPTSGTDTQYF; abundance: NA; j_gene: TRBJ2-3; d_gene: TRBD2; v_gene: TRBV7-9
CDR3nt: TGTTCCAGCAGCCCTCGACAGAATTCCTACGAGCAGTACTTC; CDR3aa: CSSSPRQNSYEQYF; abundance: NA; j_gene: TRBJ2-7; d_gene: NA; v_gene: TRBV5-6
CDR3nt: TGTGCCAGCAAGACAGGAAGGGGGGTCAATGGAAACACCATATATTTT; CDR3aa: CASKTGRGVNGNTIYF; abundance: few; j_gene: TRBJ1-3; d_gene: NA; v_gene: TRBV6-1
CDR3nt: TGTGCCAGCAGTTTAGATCTCAGGGCCTACGAGCAGTACTTC; CDR3aa: CASSLDLRAYEQYF; abundance: NA; j_gene: TRBJ2-7; d_gene: NA; v_gene: TRBV27
CDR3nt: TGTGCCAGCAGTTACAGCGGGGCGTACGAGCAGTACTTC; CDR3aa: CASSYSGAYEQYF; abundance: few; j_gene: TRBJ2-7; d_gene: TRBD2; v_gene: TRBV6-5
CDR3nt: TGTGCCAGCAGGCCCGGGACTAGCGGGGGGAGCACAGATACGCAGTATTTT; CDR3aa: CASRPGTSGGSTDTQYF; abundance: NA; j_gene: TRBJ2-3; d_gene: TRBD2; v_gene: TRBV12-3/TRBV12-4
CDR3nt: TGTGCCAGCAGTTTATCGTACGGGGGCGGGGAGCTGTTTTTT; CDR3aa: CASSLSYGGGELFF; abundance: few; j_gene: TRBJ2-2; d_gene: NA; v_gene: TRBV27
CDR3nt: TGTGCCAGCAGCCAGGACAGAAACTACGAGCAGTACTTC; CDR3aa: CASSQDRNYEQYF; abundance: NA; j_gene: TRBJ2-7; d_gene: NA; v_gene: TRBV6-6
CDR3nt: TGTGCCAGCAGTTACCCGAACCTCCGGGCCTCCACGGGAGGCTACACCTTC; CDR3aa: CASSYPNLRASTGGYTF; abundance: few; j_gene: TRBJ1-2; d_gene: NA; v_gene: TRBV6-8